One and the same sample provided the 13 T cell receptor beta chains below, sequenced in a study of Ad26.COV2.S vaccination and SARS-CoV-2 variants. The table came from immunoSEQ multiplex PCR; TCRdb's copy has only in-frame clones and leaves some out. The sample records about 350,000 clones, less than 90% being singletons. The treatment: around 19 received Ad26.COV2.S at low or high dose, single or two shots; roughly five received placebo; per-sample allocation not given. Following the first vaccine or placebo injection, samples were taken on day 63. This specimen was peripheral blood, taken in a trial of Ad26.COV2.S vaccine versus placebo. These receptors came from a person aged 18-65 years who received the Ad26.COV2.S COVID-19 vaccine or a placebo.

V is TRBV2 and J is TRBJ1-2; unclear D gene. The CDR3 length is 13 residues. Per the germline V gene, CDR1 is SNHLY and CDR2 is FYNNEI. V lost 2 bases and J 13 bases, leaving 17 bases between the germline ends. The CDR3 spells CASSEQPQFVSTF. CDR3 coding DNA: TGTGCCAGCAGTGAACAGCCCCAATTTGTGTCCACCTTC.

V usage is TRBV6-5 and J usage is TRBJ1-5, with TRBD1 matching over 8 bases. The V gene end was trimmed by 4 bases and the J gene end by 0 bases; junction bases not matched to a gene: 5. From germline, CDR1 is MNHEY and CDR2 SVGAGI. The CDR3 has 16 residues. CDR3 sequence: CASSSRTGHSNQPQHF. For the CDR3, the DNA is TGTGCCAGCAGTTCCCGGACAGGGCATAGCAATCAGCCCCAGCATTTT.

The V gene is TRBV6-4, the J gene TRBJ2-3; 12 bases agree with TRBD2. V trimming: 4 bases; J trimming: 1 base; junction bases outside the gene matches: 6. CDR3 length: 17 amino acids. Germline V gene lookup returns CDR1 MRHNA and CDR2 SNTAGT. The chain's CDR3 is CASSAHPSGGGTDTQYF. CDR3 DNA sequence: TGTGCCAGCAGTGCTCACCCTAGCGGGGGGGGCACAGATACGCAGTATTTT.

This chain links TRBV30 with TRBJ2-7; 9 nucleotides line up with TRBD2. Trimming took 2 bases from V and 2 from J; bases not matched to a gene: 4. Germline values: CDR1 GTSNPN, CDR2 SVGIG (reference sequence). The length of the CDR3 is 14 residues. In DNA, the CDR3 is TGTGCCTGGAGTTCTGCGGGAGGGCCCTACGAGCAGTACTTC. Encoded protein: CAWSSAGGPYEQYF.

The V call is TRBV5-1, the J call TRBJ2-1, with D maybe TRBD2 (5 bases). V lost 5 bases and J lost 0, with 12 bases in between. Germline-derived CDR1 and CDR2 are SGHRS and YFSETQ. The CDR3 consists of 15 residues. Here the CDR3 reads CASRTSGSSYNEQFF. DNA of the CDR3: TGCGCCAGCAGAACCAGCGGAAGCTCCTACAATGAGCAGTTCTTC.

The V and J genes are TRBV2 and TRBJ2-7; D may be TRBD1 (5 bases). Germline loops: CDR1 SNHLY, CDR2 FYNNEI. This CDR3 region has 12 residues. V dropped 6 bases and J dropped 6 bases, with 12 bases sitting between them. DNA of the CDR3: TGTGCCAGCAGCCAGGGTTGGGGCGAGCAGTACTTC. The encoded protein is CASSQGWGEQYF.

V is TRBV10-3 and J is TRBJ2-5, with D uncertain. Trimming removed 6 bases from V and 5 bases from J, with 10 bases in between. CDR3 length: 12 residues. Per the germline V gene, CDR1 is ENHRY and CDR2 is SYGVKD. This CDR3 is CAISPEGETQYF. CDR3 DNA: TGTGCCATCAGCCCGGAAGGGGAGACCCAGTACTTC.

The chain has TRBV7-3 and TRBJ2-3; 7 bases are a match to TRBD1. The CDR3 loop spans 14 amino acids. The V and J ends lost 3 bases and 6 bases, in that order; junction bases with no gene match: 6. CDR1 SGHTA and CDR2 FQGTGA come from the germline V gene. Here the CDR3 reads CASSLADRPDTQYF. As DNA, the CDR3 is TGTGCCAGCAGCTTGGCGGACAGGCCTGATACGCAGTATTTT.

The rearrangement uses TRBV30 and TRBJ1-2; D remains ambiguous. Germline CDR1 is GTSNPN and CDR2 is SVGIG (reference sequence). CDR3 length: 11 residues. V shed 0 bases and J shed 8 bases, with 7 bases lying between them. The CDR3 DNA reads TGTGCCTGGAGTGTAACCGCGGGCTACACCTTC. Protein: CAWSVTAGYTF.

The chain employs TRBV29-1 and TRBJ2-4; 8 nucleotides match TRBD2. This CDR3 region has 13 residues. The germline V gene encodes CDR1 SQVTM and CDR2 ANQGSEA. J lost 6 bases, V lost 6 bases, and 7 bases had no gene match. The CDR3 sequence: CSVLTGGANIQYF. The CDR3 DNA reads as TGCAGCGTCCTCACGGGGGGGGCAAACATTCAGTACTTC.

The rearrangement links TRBV9 to TRBJ1-1; TRBD1 matches 7 bases. V was pared by 0 bases and J by 7 bases, with 6 bases of the junction left unmatched. Germline lookup yields CDR1 SGDLS and CDR2 YYNGEE. This CDR3 is 14 amino acids long. The CDR3 nucleotides read TGTGCCAGCAGCGTAGGGGGCAGGACAGGTGAAGCTTTCTTT. Its translation: CASSVGGRTGEAFF.

The genes are TRBV5-6 and TRBJ1-6, with D unclear. Germline V gene sequence: CDR1 SGHDT, CDR2 YYEEEE. This CDR3 is 16 amino acids long. V shed 6 bases and J shed 5 bases, with 18 bases lying between them. The chain's CDR3 is CASNAVGLSNNSPLHF. The CDR3 nucleotides are TGTGCCAGCAACGCCGTGGGGTTGTCGAATAATTCACCCCTCCACTTT. The whole variable domain, remainder taken from reference TRBV5-6 and TRBJ1-6, is DAGVTQSPTHLIKTRGQQVTLRCSPKSGHDTVSWYQQALGQGPQFIFQYYEEEERQRGNFPDRFSGHQFPNYSSELNVNALLLGDSALYLCASNAVGLSNNSPLHFGNGTRLTVT.

The gene calls are TRBV5-4 and TRBJ1-4; no definite D call. The V end was cut by 2 bases, the J end by 3 bases, with 11 bases between. The germline gives CDR1 SGHNT, CDR2 YYREEE (reference sequence). There are 15 residues in the CDR3. The CDR3, as DNA: TGTGCCAGCAGCTTAACAAGCGGGTCTAATGAAAAACTGTTTTTT. Its protein is CASSLTSGSNEKLFF.